These T cell receptor beta chains were read from a single sample in a study of beta chain features in type 1 diabetes. The data were produced by immunoSEQ multiplex PCR, yet TCRdb's version contains in-frame clones alone and is incomplete. This table has under 550,000 clones, about an eighth appearing once. Sequencing input: naive CD4+ T cells from blood. The receptors come from a woman younger than 30 in good health. The CDR3 runs from the conserved cysteine through the conserved F or W. The order of the fields is V gene, CDR3 protein.

TRBV4-3,CASSQRGQGMNTGELFF
TRBV23-1,CASSQSGGGQETQYF
TRBV10-3,CAISRGNEQFF
TRBV10-3,CAIRRGATGYSGANVLTF
TRBV7-9,CASSLRELVYGYTF
TRBV28,CASSQTGGGYTF
TRBV11-2,CASSSPITDTQYF
TRBV7-2,CASSSTGAGANVLTF
TRBV7-2,CASSTPGTGKENGYTF
TRBV28,CASSFRYEWTSRNEQFF
TRBV12-5,CASGSFPDPSYEQYF
TRBV5-1,CASSLDIDSPLHF
TRBV5-1,CASSLVDWRATDTQYF
TRBV19,CASSKSGTPTYEQYF
TRBV5-1,CASSLSPGQRGGLYDQYF
TRBV7-2,CASSLAPATDTQYF
TRBV13,CASSLDIGIAAKLFF
TRBV7-2,CASRTGVGSSYNEQFF
TRBV7-2,CASSLGLADYNEQFF
TRBV18,CASSPTGTTAGKTQYF
TRBV7-9,CASSHPPRGVYEQYF
TRBV19,CASRINGRPEAFF
TRBV30,CASRDRVTEAFF
TRBV7-9,CASRDKRGSTNEKLFF
TRBV7-2,CASSFIASNIQYF
TRBV30,CAWRVGRLNTEAFF
TRBV20-1,CSAGPHPTAFF
TRBV29-1,CSVVVQGTNYGYTF
TRBV9,CASSERTAGELFF
TRBV29-1,CSVQLLAGATDTQYF
TRBV4-3,CASSQDAQGAFGNTIYF
TRBV15,CATSRAKLAALFF
TRBV7-9,CASSPGYQGATGELFF
TRBV7-3,CASSPSSRAVGEQFF
TRBV10-3,CAINTGQGVDTQYF
TRBV29-1,CSVVKGLAGETQYF